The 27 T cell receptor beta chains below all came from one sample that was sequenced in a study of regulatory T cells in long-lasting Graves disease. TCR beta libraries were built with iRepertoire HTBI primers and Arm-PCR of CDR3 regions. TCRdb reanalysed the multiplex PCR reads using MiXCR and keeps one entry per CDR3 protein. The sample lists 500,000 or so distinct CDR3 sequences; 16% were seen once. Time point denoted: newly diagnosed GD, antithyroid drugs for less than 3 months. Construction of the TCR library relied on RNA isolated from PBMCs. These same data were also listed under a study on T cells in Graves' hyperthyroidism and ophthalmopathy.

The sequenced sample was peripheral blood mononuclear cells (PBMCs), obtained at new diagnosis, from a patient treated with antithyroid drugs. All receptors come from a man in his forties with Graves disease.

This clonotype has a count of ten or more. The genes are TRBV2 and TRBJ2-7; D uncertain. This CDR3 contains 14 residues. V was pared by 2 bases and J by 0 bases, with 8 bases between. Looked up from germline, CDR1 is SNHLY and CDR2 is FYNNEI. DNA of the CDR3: TGTGCCAGCAGTGAATACTCCCGCTCCTACGAGCAGTACTTC. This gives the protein CASSEYSRSYEQYF.

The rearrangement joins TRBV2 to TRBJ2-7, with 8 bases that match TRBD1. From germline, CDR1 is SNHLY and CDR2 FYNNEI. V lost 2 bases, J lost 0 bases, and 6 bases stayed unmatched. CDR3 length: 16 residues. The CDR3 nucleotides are TGTGCCAGCAGTGAATTCCAGGACAGGGCCTCCTACGAGCAGTACTTC. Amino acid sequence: CASSEFQDRASYEQYF.

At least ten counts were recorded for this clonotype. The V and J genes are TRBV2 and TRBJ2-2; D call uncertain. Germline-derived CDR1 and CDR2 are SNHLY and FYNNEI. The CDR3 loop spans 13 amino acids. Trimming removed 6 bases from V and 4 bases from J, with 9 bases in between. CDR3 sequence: CASRGPGTGELFF. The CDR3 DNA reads TGTGCCAGCAGAGGGCCGGGCACCGGGGAGCTGTTTTTT.

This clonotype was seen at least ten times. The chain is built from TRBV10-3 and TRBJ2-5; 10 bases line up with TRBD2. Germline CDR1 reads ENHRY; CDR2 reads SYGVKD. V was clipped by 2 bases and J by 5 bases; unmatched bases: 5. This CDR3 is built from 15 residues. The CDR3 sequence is CAISEVIAGGETQYF. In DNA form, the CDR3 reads TGTGCCATCAGTGAGGTGATAGCGGGAGGCGAGACCCAGTACTTC.

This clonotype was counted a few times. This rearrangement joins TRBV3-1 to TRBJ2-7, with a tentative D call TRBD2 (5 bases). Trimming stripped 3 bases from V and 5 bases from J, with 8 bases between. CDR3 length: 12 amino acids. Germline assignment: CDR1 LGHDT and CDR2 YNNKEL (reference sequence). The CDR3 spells CASSHLADEQYF. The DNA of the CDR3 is TGTGCCAGCAGCCACCTAGCCGACGAGCAGTACTTC.

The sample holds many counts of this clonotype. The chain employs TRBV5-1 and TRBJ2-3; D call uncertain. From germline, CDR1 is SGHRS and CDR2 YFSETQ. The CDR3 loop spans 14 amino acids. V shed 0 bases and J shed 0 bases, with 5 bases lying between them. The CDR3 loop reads CASSLARSTDTQYF. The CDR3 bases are TGCGCCAGCAGCTTGGCTAGGAGCACAGATACGCAGTATTTT.

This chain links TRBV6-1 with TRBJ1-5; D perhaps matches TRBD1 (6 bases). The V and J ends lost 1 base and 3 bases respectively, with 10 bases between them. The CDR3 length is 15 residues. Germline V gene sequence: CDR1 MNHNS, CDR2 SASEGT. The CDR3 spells CASSEGPGHNQPQHF. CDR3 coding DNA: TGTGCCAGCAGTGAAGGTCCGGGACACAATCAGCCCCAGCATTTT.

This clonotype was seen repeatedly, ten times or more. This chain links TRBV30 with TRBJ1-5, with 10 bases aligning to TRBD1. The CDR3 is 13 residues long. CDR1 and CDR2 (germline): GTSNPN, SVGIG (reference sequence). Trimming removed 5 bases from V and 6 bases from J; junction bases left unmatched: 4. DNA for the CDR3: TGTGCCTGGGGGACAGGGGTTGGTCAGCCCCAGCATTTT. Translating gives CAWGTGVGQPQHF.

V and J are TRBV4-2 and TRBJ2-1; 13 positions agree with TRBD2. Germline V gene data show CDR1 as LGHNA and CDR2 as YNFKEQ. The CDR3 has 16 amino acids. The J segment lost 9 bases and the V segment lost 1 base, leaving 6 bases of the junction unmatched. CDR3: CASSQVLGLAGVEQFF. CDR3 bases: TGTGCCAGCAGCCAAGTTTTAGGACTAGCGGGAGTTGAGCAGTTCTTC.

The CDR3 sequence: CASSFRERGETQYF. Here the CDR3 DNA reads TGTGCCAGCAGCTTTAGGGAGAGGGGAGAGACCCAGTACTTC. The rearrangement joins TRBV11-1 to TRBJ2-5; D tentatively reads TRBD1 or TRBD2 (5 bases each). This CDR3 is built from 14 residues. Between the trimmed V and J ends, which lost 3 bases and 4 bases, there was a span of 12 bases. Germline CDR1 is SGHAT and CDR2 is FQDESV (reference sequence).

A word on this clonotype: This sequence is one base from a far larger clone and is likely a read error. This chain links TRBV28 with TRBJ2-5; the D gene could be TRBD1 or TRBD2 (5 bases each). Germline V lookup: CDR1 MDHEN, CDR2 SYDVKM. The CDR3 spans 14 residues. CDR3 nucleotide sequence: TGTGCCAGCAGGAGGGGACCGCAACAAGGGACCCAGTACTTC. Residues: CASRRGPQQGTQYF.

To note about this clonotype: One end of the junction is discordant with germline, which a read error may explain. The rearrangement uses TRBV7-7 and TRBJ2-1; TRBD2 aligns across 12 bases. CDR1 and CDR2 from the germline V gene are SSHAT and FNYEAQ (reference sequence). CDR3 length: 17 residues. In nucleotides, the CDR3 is TGTGCTAGCAGCTTTCGGCTGACTAGCGGGAGTTACAATGAGCAGTTCTTC. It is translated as CASSFRLTSGSYNEQFF.

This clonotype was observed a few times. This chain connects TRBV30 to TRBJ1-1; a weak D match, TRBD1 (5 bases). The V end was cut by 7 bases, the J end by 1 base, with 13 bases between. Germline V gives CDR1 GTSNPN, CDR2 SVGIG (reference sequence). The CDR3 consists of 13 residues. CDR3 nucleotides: TGTGCCTTAATGGGACGGCCGAACACTGAAGCTTTCTTT. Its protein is CALMGRPNTEAFF.

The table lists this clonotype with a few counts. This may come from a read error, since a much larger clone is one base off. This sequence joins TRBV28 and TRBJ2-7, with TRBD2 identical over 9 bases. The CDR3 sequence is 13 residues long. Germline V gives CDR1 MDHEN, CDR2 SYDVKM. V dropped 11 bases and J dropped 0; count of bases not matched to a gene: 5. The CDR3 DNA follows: TGTGCCGCCTTTAGCGGGAGCTCCTACGAGCAGTACTTC. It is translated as CAAFSGSSYEQYF.

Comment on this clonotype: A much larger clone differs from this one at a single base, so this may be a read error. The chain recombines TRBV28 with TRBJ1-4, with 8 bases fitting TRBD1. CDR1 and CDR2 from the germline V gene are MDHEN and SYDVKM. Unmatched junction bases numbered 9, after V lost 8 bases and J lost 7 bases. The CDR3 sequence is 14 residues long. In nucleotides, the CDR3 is TGTGCCAGCGGTTCAGGGGGCCAGACTGAAAAACTGTTTTTT. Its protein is CASGSGGQTEKLFF.

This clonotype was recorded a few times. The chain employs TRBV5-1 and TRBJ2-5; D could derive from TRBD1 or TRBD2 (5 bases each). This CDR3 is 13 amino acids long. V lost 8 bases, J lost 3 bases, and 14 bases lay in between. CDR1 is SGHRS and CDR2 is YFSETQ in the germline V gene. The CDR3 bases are TGCGCCAGTCGCGTGGGGGTTGAAGAGACCCAGTACTTC. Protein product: CASRVGVEETQYF.

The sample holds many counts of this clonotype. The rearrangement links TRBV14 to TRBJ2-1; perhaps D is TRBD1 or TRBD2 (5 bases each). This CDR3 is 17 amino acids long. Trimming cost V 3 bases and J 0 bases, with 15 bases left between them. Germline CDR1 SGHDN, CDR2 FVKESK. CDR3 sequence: CASSQNPGPSSYNEQFF. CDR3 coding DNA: TGTGCCAGCAGCCAGAATCCGGGGCCAAGCTCCTACAATGAGCAGTTCTTC.

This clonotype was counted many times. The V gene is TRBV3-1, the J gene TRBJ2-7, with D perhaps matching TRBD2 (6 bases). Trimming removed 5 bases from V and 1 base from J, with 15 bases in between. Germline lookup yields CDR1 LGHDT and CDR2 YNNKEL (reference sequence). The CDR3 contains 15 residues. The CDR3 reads CASSAGLRGSYEQYF. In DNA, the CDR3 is TGTGCCAGCAGCGCCGGACTAAGAGGGTCCTACGAGCAGTACTTC.

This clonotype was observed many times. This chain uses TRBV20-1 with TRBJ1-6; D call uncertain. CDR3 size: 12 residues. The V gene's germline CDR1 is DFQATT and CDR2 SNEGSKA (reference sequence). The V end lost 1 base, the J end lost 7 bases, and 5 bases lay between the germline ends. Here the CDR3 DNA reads TGCAGTGCTAGAGGGCTGAATTCACCCCTCCACTTT. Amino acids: CSARGLNSPLHF.

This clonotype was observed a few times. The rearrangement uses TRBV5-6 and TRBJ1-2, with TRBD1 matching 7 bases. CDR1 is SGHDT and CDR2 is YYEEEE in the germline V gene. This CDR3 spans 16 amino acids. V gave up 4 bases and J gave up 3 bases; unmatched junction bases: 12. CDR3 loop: CASSIETGSGYYGYTF. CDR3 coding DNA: TGTGCCAGCAGCATAGAGACAGGGAGTGGGTACTATGGCTACACCTTC.

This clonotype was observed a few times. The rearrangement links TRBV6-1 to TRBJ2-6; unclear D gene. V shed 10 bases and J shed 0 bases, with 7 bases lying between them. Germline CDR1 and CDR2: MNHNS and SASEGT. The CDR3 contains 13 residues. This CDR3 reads CAIKDSGANVLTF. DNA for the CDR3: TGTGCCATTAAGGACTCTGGGGCCAACGTCCTGACTTTC.

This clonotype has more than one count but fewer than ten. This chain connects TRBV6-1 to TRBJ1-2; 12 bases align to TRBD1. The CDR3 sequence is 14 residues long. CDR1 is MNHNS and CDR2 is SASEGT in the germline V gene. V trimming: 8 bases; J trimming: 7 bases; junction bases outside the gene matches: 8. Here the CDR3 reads CASGPGQGARGYTF. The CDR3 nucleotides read TGTGCCAGCGGGCCGGGACAGGGGGCGCGTGGCTACACCTTC.

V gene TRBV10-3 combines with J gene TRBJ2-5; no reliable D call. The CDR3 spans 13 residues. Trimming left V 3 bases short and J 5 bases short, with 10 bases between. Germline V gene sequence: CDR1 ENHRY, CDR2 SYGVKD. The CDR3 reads CAISDSIVETQYF. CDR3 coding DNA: TGTGCCATCAGTGACTCGATAGTGGAGACCCAGTACTTC.

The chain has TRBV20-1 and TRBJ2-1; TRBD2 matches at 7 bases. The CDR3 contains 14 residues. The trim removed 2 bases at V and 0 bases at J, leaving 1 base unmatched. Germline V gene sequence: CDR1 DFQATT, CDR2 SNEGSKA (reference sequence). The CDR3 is CSARRLASYNEQFF. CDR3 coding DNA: TGCAGTGCTAGACGACTAGCCTCCTACAATGAGCAGTTCTTC.

CDR3 region: CASRGQGLKTQYF. The CDR3, as DNA: TGTGCCAGCAGGGGACAGGGATTAAAGACCCAGTACTTC. V and J are TRBV27 and TRBJ2-5, with 9 bases lining up with TRBD1. Losses at the gene ends were 6 bases for V and 6 bases for J; bases not matched to a gene: 5. The CDR3 length is 13 residues. The germline V gene encodes CDR1 MNHEY and CDR2 SMNVEV (reference sequence).

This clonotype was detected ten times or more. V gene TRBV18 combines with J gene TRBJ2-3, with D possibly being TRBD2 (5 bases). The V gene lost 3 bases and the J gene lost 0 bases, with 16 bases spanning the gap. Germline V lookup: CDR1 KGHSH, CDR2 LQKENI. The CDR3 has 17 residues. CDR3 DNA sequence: TGTGCCAGCTCACCCACCAGCCGGAGGACTAGCACAGATACGCAGTATTTT. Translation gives CASSPTSRRTSTDTQYF.

CDR3 sequence: CAWSPGTAEYF. The CDR3, as DNA: TGTGCCTGGAGTCCCGGGACAGCCGAGTACTTC. The genes are TRBV30 and TRBJ2-7, with TRBD1 matching 7 bases. Germline CDR1 and CDR2: GTSNPN and SVGIG (reference sequence). With 2 bases clipped from V and 11 bases from J, the junction kept 6 bases outside the gene matches. The CDR3 is made up of 11 amino acids.